This T cell receptor beta chain was captured in a study of blood T cell repertoires in COVID-19 (dated by TCRdb to between 2020 and 2021). Context from the whole study: Samples covering the acute and convalescent phases of COVID-19 were provided by collaborators in the United States, Italy and Spain. Deeply sampled blood TCRbeta repertoires from subjects exposed to, actively infected with, or recovered from COVID-19 were included in the dataset. A de-identified subject ID, COVID-19 status, age in years and sex were almost always included in the sample metadata. The prospective study material was composed of cDNA or gDNA derived from T cells, B-cell-depleted T cells, or PBMCs. HLA class I and class II types, where available, came from metadata supplied by the sample provider rather than from assay-based typing. Samples were obtained from the ongoing ImmuneRACE study (first 160 participants) and from about 1,300 subjects provided by 6 global collaborators. A freely available public database, intended as a resource for researchers studying the immune response to SARS-CoV-2, is where the repertoires were released.

The germline V gene supplies CDR1 SNHLY and CDR2 FYNNEI. The V end loses 4 bases and the J end loses 5 bases, and a stretch of 9 bases separates them. The CDR3 runs 13 amino acids, cysteine and phenylalanine included. Only CDR3 DNA is held: 39 bases, read in frame from base 1. As concerns this clone: Its antigen has not been determined. No per-base quality is available; no much larger clone lies one base away.

Samples from volunteer blood donors who had recovered from COVID-19 were contributed by a second Seattle source. Collaborating institutions collected whole blood in K2EDTA tubes following their own protocols. For TCRbeta analysis, collaborators shipped samples as frozen whole blood, isolated PBMCs, or DNA extracted from either of those sample types. TCRbeta CDR3 regions were amplified from genomic DNA using the immunoSEQ Assay, a bias-controlled multiplex PCR. Turning to the authors' computational methods: Within the assay, amplification of reference gene primers was used to estimate how many nucleated cells each sample contained. Sequence reads were collapsed and filtered to measure the absolute abundance of every unique TCRbeta CDR3 rearrangement. For each sample, productive Simpson clonality was calculated as the square root of Simpson's diversity index over productive rearrangements. TCRdb stores this immuneACCESS table with in-frame sequences only. Part of the clones is absent; in the studies checked, under half of the shortfall reflects unresolved V genes, and no reason is known for the rest. From that table come the V and J calls and clone size; the DNA was used to work out D and trimming. This sample lists about 330,000 clones; more than 80% were detected once. Of the sample, under 8% falls within the top ten clones.

The paper as a whole reports these results and caveats: How much clinical and demographic metadata was included differed by source and by participant, and the metadata was provided uncurated.

The TCR sequence derives from a man between 18 and 35 years old who had recovered from COVID-19. The sequencing sample was made of peripheral blood. The V and J segments used are TRBV2 and TRBJ2-4; TRBD2 is perhaps the D gene, given 5 matching bases. The CDR3 sequence is CASSGEWQNIQYF. The DNA sequence is given as TGTGCCAGCAGTGGGGAGTGGCAAAACATTCAGTACTTC.